Listed here are 17 T cell receptor beta chains from one sample, sequenced in a study of blood T cell repertoires in COVID-19. TCRdb's table, derived via immunoSEQ multiplex PCR, lists solely in-frame clones and lacks some. This sample has tens of thousands of clones, with 90% found just once. The sample was peripheral blood. The source is a man in his fifties with active COVID-19.

The chain uses TRBV3-1 (or the pseudogene TRBV3-2) and TRBJ2-2, with TRBD2 identical over 8 bases. The CDR3 covers 15 residues. Germline CDR1 reads LGHDT; CDR2 reads YNNKEL (reference sequence). V was clipped by 1 base and J by 5 bases; unmatched bases: 3. The CDR3 is CASSQGLAGTGELFF. CDR3 in DNA: TGTGCCAGCAGCCAAGGGCTAGCGGGTACCGGGGAGCTGTTTTTT.

The chain combines TRBV19 with TRBJ2-3, with D uncertain. The CDR3 covers 13 residues. V gave up 3 bases and J gave up 4 bases, with 8 bases separating them. Germline CDR1 LNHDA, CDR2 SQIVND (reference sequence). The CDR3 spells CASSINEADTQYF. The CDR3 bases are TGTGCCAGTAGTATCAACGAGGCAGATACGCAGTATTTT.

The chain recombines TRBV5-5 with TRBJ1-6, with TRBD1 as a possible D gene (6 bases). The V end was cut by 1 base, the J end by 9 bases, with 14 bases between. This CDR3 region has 15 residues. Germline CDR1 and CDR2: SGHKS and YYEKEE (reference sequence). CDR3 sequence: CASSLRQGIGSPLHF. DNA for the CDR3: TGTGCCAGCAGCTTGCGGCAGGGGATAGGTTCACCCCTCCACTTT.

The chain combines TRBV7-2 with TRBJ1-1, with D possibly matching TRBD1 (5 bases). The CDR3 totals 15 residues. Germline lookup yields CDR1 SGHTA and CDR2 FQGNSA. V was clipped by 0 bases and J by 5 bases, with 13 bases between them. The CDR3 DNA is TGTGCCAGCAGCTTAGCCCAGGGTCCTTATACTGAAGCTTTCTTT. This translates into CASSLAQGPYTEAFF.

The chain couples TRBV2 to TRBJ2-3; 14 bases fit TRBD2. J was trimmed by 4 bases and V by 9 bases; bases with no gene match: 6. Germline CDR1 reads SNHLY; CDR2 reads FYNNEI. The CDR3 totals 15 residues. In DNA form, the CDR3 reads TGTGCCAGTAGACTAGCGGGGGGGCGTCCAGATACGCAGTATTTT. Translating it yields CASRLAGGRPDTQYF.

The chain couples TRBV10-3 to TRBJ1-2; maybe TRBD1 (6 bases). Germline V gives CDR1 ENHRY, CDR2 SYGVKD. This CDR3 is built from 13 residues. V lost 10 bases and J 6 bases, leaving 18 bases between the germline ends. The CDR3 protein is CATRTVAADGYTF. The CDR3 DNA reads TGTGCCACAAGGACAGTGGCGGCGGATGGCTACACCTTC.

The V call is TRBV9, the J call TRBJ2-5; 8 positions agree with TRBD1. This CDR3 is built from 17 residues. Trimming cost V 3 bases and J 2 bases; bases outside gene matches: 12. Germline CDR1 and CDR2: SGDLS and YYNGEE. CDR3 sequence (DNA): TGTGCCAGCAGCGAGGGACGTGGGACAGGATATCAAGAGACCCAGTACTTC. Translating gives CASSEGRGTGYQETQYF.

CDR3 protein: CASSRGSSGDSYEQYF. CDR3 nucleotide sequence: TGTGCCAGCAGCCGAGGAAGTTCGGGGGACTCCTACGAGCAGTACTTC. The genes are TRBV3-1 (or the pseudogene TRBV3-2) and TRBJ2-7, with a weak D call TRBD2 (6 bases). Deletions cut 4 bases from V and 0 bases from J, with 16 bases between. The germline CDR1 and CDR2 sequences are LGHDT and YNNKEL (reference sequence). The CDR3 contains 16 residues.

The V gene is TRBV6-2 or TRBV6-3, the J gene TRBJ1-2, with 8 bases matching TRBD1. The ends lost 2 bases at V and 4 bases at J; junction bases unmatched: 6. This CDR3 contains 15 residues. The V gene's germline CDR1 is MNHEY and CDR2 SVGEGT. The DNA of the CDR3 is TGTGCCAGCAGTTACCCTGGACAGGGAAGCTATGGCTACACCTTC. Amino acids: CASSYPGQGSYGYTF.

This sequence joins TRBV15 and TRBJ1-5; D may be TRBD1 (5 bases). The germline gives CDR1 LNHNV, CDR2 YYDKDF (reference sequence). The CDR3 spans 14 residues. V lost 0 bases and J 4 bases, leaving 7 bases between the germline ends. CDR3 in DNA: TGTGCCACCAGCAGAGAAAAGGGGAATCAGCCCCAGCATTTT. Amino acid sequence: CATSREKGNQPQHF.

The chain joins TRBV6-5 to TRBJ1-6; D gene unclear. Germline CDR1 and CDR2: MNHEY and SVGAGI. The germline V and J ends were trimmed by 6 bases and 6 bases, with 12 bases remaining between them. The CDR3 spans 14 residues. In nucleotides, the CDR3 is TGTGCCAGCAGGGTGACCGGGAGTAATTCACCCCTCCACTTT. It yields the protein CASRVTGSNSPLHF.

The chain joins TRBV27 to TRBJ2-7; D possibly corresponds to TRBD1 (6 bases). The germline gives CDR1 MNHEY, CDR2 SMNVEV (reference sequence). The CDR3 is made up of 15 amino acids. Trimming took off 4 bases at V and 4 bases at J, with 17 bases between the two ends. DNA for the CDR3: TGTGCCAGCAGTTATGCGGACAGAGCCTTTTACGAGCAGTACTTC. This sequence encodes CASSYADRAFYEQYF.

This clone appeared a single time. This rearrangement joins TRBV7-3 to TRBJ1-1, with 7 bases lining up with TRBD1. The germline CDR1 and CDR2 sequences are SGHTA and FQGTGA. Trimming took 2 bases from V and 2 from J; bases not matched to a gene: 2. This CDR3 region has 14 residues. For the CDR3, the DNA is TGTGCCAGCAGCTTACAGGGGGATAACACTGAAGCTTTCTTT. This encodes CASSLQGDNTEAFF.

This rearrangement joins TRBV5-6 to TRBJ2-3; 7 bases map to TRBD1. Germline-derived CDR1 and CDR2 are SGHDT and YYEEEE. The CDR3 spans 15 residues. The V gene end was trimmed by 6 bases and the J gene end by 7 bases; junction bases not matched to a gene: 14. CDR3 in DNA: TGTGCCAGCACCAGGGGACAGACGGTGACCAATACGCAGTATTTT. Protein: CASTRGQTVTNTQYF.

V and J are TRBV29-1 and TRBJ2-3; 8 nucleotides line up with TRBD2. CDR3 length: 14 residues. The trim removed 2 bases at V and 5 bases at J, leaving 6 bases unmatched. CDR1 is SQVTM, CDR2 ANQGSEA, per germline. For the CDR3, the DNA is TGCAGCGTTGAATCAGGGGCGGGGGGAGATACGCAGTATTTT. This sequence encodes CSVESGAGGDTQYF.

The chain has TRBV11-2 and TRBJ2-4; maybe TRBD1 (5 bases). Per the germline V gene, CDR1 is SGHAT and CDR2 is FQNNGV. The V gene lost 5 bases and the J gene lost 5 bases, with 19 bases spanning the gap. The CDR3 loop spans 16 amino acids. CDR3 in amino acids: CASSTQRILGQNIQYF. The CDR3 region has the DNA TGTGCCAGCAGCACTCAGAGGATATTGGGGCAAAACATTCAGTACTTC. Combining the CDR3 with reference TRBV11-2 and TRBJ2-4 gives the whole variable domain EAGVAQSPRYKIIEKRQSVAFWCNPISGHATLYWYQQILGQGPKLLIQFQNNGVVDDSQLPKDRFSAERLKGVDSTLKIQPAKLEDSAVYLCASSTQRILGQNIQYFGAGTRLSVL.

The chain carries TRBV5-1 and TRBJ2-6; perhaps TRBD1 as D (6 bases). This CDR3 is 19 amino acids long. Trimming stripped 3 bases from V and 0 bases from J, with 19 bases between. The germline gives CDR1 SGHRS, CDR2 YFSETQ. CDR3 amino acids: CASSWVAVGQNSGANVLTF. DNA of the CDR3: TGCGCCAGCAGCTGGGTAGCCGTTGGACAGAACTCTGGGGCCAACGTCCTGACTTTC.